The sample holds many counts of the clone carrying this T cell receptor beta chain. What it binds is not known. The V end was cut by 5 bases, the J end by 1 base, with 11 bases between. The CDR3 covers 14 residues. CDR1 and CDR2 (germline): LNHDA, SQIVND (reference sequence). The investigators amplified TCR beta CDR3 regions from RNA transcripts. HTBI primers were employed in a first-round RT-PCR of the TCR CDR3. From the multiplex PCR reads, TCRdb called clonotypes with MiXCR, one entry per CDR3 protein. The table has approximately 690,000 distinct CDR3 sequences, approximately 14% seen once. This entry is derived from a study of T cells in Graves' hyperthyroidism and ophthalmopathy. Notes on the study in general: The model's output predicted ophthalmopathy at a median of about 6.5 months prior to onset. The majority of expanded thyroid clonotypes above 0.001 also appeared in blood.

Uncontrolled infection, other autoimmune disease, pregnancy or lactation led to exclusion. It was over 9.5 ml of fresh peripheral blood that supplied the PBMCs. The genes are TRBV19 and TRBJ1-1, with a weak D call TRBD1 (5 bases). Sequencing was carried out using blood. The sequence was obtained from a woman aged 45-59 years with Graves' ophthalmopathy. The CDR3: CASSPGHRNTEAFF. In nucleotides, the CDR3 is TGTGCCAGTAGTCCCGGACATAGGAACACTGAAGCTTTCTTT.